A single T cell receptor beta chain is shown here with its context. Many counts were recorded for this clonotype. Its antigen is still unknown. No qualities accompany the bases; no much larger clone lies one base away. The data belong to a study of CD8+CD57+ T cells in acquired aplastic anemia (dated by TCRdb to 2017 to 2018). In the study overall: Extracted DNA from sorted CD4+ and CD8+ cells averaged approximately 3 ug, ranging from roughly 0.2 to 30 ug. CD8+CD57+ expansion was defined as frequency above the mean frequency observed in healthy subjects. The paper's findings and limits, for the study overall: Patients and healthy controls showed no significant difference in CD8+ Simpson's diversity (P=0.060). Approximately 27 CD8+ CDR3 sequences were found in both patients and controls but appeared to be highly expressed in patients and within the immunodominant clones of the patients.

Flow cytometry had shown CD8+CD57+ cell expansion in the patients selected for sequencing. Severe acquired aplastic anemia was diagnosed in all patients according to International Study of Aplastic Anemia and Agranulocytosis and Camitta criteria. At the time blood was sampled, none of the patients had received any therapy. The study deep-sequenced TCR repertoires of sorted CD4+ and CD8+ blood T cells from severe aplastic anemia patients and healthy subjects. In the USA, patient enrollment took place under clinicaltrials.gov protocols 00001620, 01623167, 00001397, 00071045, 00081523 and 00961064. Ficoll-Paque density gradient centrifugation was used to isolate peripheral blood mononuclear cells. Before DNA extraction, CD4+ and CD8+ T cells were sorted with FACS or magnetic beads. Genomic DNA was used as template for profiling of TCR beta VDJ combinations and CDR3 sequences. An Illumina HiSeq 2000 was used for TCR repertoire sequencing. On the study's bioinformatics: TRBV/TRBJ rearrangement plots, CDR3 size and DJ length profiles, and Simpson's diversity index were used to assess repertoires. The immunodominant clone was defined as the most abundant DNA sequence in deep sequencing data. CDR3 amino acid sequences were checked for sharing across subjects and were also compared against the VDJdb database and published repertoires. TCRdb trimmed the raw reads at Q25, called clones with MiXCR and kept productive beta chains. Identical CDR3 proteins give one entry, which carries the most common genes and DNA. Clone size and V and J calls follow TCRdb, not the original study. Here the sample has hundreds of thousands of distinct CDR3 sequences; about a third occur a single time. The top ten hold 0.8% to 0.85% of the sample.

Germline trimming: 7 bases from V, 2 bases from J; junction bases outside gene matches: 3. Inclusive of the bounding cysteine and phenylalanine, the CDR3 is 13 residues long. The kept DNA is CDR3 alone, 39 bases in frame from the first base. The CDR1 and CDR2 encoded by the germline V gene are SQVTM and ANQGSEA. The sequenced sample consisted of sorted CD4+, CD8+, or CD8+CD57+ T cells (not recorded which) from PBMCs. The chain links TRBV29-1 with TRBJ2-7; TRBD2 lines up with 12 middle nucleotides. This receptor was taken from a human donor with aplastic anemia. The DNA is TGCAGCGCCAGGACTAGCGGGGCCTACGAGCAGTACTTC. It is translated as CSARTSGAYEQYF.